The entry that follows covers one T cell receptor (beta chain) sequence. This sample stems from a study of blood T cell repertoires in COVID-19. CDR1 and CDR2 from the germline V gene are KGHDR and SFDVKD. The ends were cut back, 3 bases at V and 5 bases at J, with 14 bases in the middle. This CDR3 has 15 residues. Only in-frame clones appear in the TCRdb table, and some are missing; sequencing was by immunoSEQ multiplex PCR. The sample lists some 140,000 clones; more than 70% were seen once. The origin of this receptor is a human donor in a cohort sampled during active COVID-19. The genes are TRBV24-1 and TRBJ2-3, with a possible D match to TRBD1 (7 bases). The sample comprised peripheral blood. The CDR3 loop is CATSDPSGGQDTQYF. The CDR3 region has the DNA TGTGCCACCAGTGATCCCTCAGGGGGGCAAGATACGCAGTATTTT.